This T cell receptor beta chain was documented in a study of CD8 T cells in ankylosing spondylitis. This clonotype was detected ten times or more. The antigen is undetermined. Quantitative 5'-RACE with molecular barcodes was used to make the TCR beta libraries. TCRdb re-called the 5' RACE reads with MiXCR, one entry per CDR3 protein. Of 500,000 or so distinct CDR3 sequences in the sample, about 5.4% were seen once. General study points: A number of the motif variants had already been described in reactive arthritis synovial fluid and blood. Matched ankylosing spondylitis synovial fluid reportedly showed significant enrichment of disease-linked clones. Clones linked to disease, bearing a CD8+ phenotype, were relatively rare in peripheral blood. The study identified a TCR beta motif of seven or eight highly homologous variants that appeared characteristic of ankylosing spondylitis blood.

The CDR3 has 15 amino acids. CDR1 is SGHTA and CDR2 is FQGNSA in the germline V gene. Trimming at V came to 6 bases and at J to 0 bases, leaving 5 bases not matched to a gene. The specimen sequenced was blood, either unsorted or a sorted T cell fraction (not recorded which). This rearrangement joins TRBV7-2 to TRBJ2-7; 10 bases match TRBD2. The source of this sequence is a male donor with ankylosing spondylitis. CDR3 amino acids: CASRILAGASYEQYF. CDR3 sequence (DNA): TGTGCCAGCAGAATCCTAGCGGGAGCCTCCTACGAGCAGTACTTC.